The entry that follows covers one T cell receptor (beta chain) sequence. Its antigen is not known. The sample belongs to a study of shared clonotypes between healthy human individuals. Germline assignment: CDR1 KGHSH and CDR2 LQKENI. V was clipped by 3 bases and J by 4 bases, with 9 bases between them. The CDR3 is 14 residues long. The assay was run at deep level. The assay was immunoSEQ multiplex PCR, and TCRdb's table has in-frame clones only and misses some. The sample has approximately 2,300,000 clones, 85% to 95% seen once. Study results and limitations: Sequencing depth was predicted to influence how clonotypes are shared among donors.

The study separated CD4+ cells into CD45RA+ naive and CD45RA-negative memory subsets. V gene TRBV18 combines with J gene TRBJ2-2; TRBD1 might be the D (5 bases). The sequence was obtained from a man between 18 and 29 years old in good health. Some clones in this sample may be carry-over from other donors' samples. Material for sequencing was naive CD4+ T cells from PBMCs. Sample subset: CD45RA+ positively selected. In DNA form, the CDR3 reads TGTGCCAGCTCACCTGACAGCTTCACCGGGGAGCTGTTTTTT. It yields the protein CASSPDSFTGELFF.